This is a list of T cell receptor beta chains from one sample in a study of response to subunit inactivated influenza vaccine. TCRdb passed the RT-PCR reads through MiXCR, listing each CDR3 protein once. The sample has 860,000 or so distinct CDR3 sequences, over 20% seen once. Sequences were derived from PBMCs from blood, sampled about 5 days after vaccination. Source of these receptors: a man aged 45-65 years who received an inactivated influenza vaccine. The CDR3 runs from the conserved cysteine through the conserved F or W. A D gene is named only where the DNA matches it firmly. A clone size is listed for some rows: how often the clone was seen (once, few, many), or a class if it is expanded.

>TRBV20-1|-|TRBJ2-1|-
CSAQTGSVSYNEQFF
TGCAGTGCTCAGACGGGTTCCGTCTCCTACAATGAGCAGTTCTTC
>TRBV5-1|-|TRBJ2-3|many
CASSSQSGLPTDTQYF
TGCGCCAGCAGCTCTCAAAGCGGGTTACCCACAGATACGCAGTATTTT
>TRBV4-3|TRBD1|TRBJ2-7|-
CASSQGQGAHEQYF
TGCGCCAGCAGCCAAGGACAGGGGGCCCACGAGCAGTACTTC
>TRBV11-2|-|TRBJ1-5|-
CASSLGDGTRVNQPQHF
TGTGCCAGCAGCTTAGGGGACGGGACACGGGTCAATCAGCCCCAGCATTTT
>TRBV30|-|TRBJ2-3|few
CALGVGGADTQYF
TGTGCCCTGGGGGTAGGTGGGGCAGATACGCAGTATTTT
>TRBV20-1|-|TRBJ1-4|few
CSAMGEALNEKLFF
TGCAGTGCTATGGGGGAGGCCCTTAATGAAAAACTGTTTTTT
>TRBV28|TRBD1|TRBJ2-1|few
CASSSGTAINEQFF
TGTGCCAGCAGTTCAGGGACAGCGATCAATGAGCAGTTCTTC
>TRBV20-1|TRBD1|TRBJ1-1|-
CSARGYTQGKTEAFF
TGCAGTGCTAGAGGGTATACACAGGGGAAGACTGAAGCTTTCTTT
>TRBV10-2|-|TRBJ2-7|-
CASRKSRAEAYEQYF
TGCGCCAGCAGAAAGAGTAGGGCAGAAGCCTACGAGCAGTACTTC
>TRBV5-1|-|TRBJ1-5|-
CASSELGEGQPQHF
TGCGCCAGCAGCGAGCTAGGGGAGGGTCAGCCCCAGCATTTT
>TRBV7-6|-|TRBJ1-1|-
CASSLATHREETTEAFF
TGTGCCAGCAGCCTCGCCACACACAGGGAAGAAACGACTGAAGCTTTCTTT
>TRBV5-1|TRBD1|TRBJ2-1|few
CASSAGGRGPLF
TGCGCCAGCAGCGCAGGGGGTCGTGGTCCCCTCTTC
>TRBV20-1|-|TRBJ2-3|few
CSATTSANTDTQYF
TGCAGTGCTACCACTAGTGCTAACACAGATACGCAGTATTTT
>TRBV4-3|TRBD1|TRBJ2-3|-
CASSQGPVGTGTSTDTQYF
TGCGCCAGCAGCCAAGGCCCTGTAGGGACAGGGACAAGCACAGATACGCAGTATTTT
>TRBV4-2|TRBD1|TRBJ1-5|few
CASSQQTGANQPQHF
TGTGCCAGCAGCCAACAGACAGGGGCCAATCAGCCCCAGCATTTT
>TRBV12-3/TRBV12-4|-|TRBJ2-7|-
CASSPRGPYERYF
TGTGCCAGCAGCCCACGTGGACCATACGAGCGGTACTTC
>TRBV18|-|TRBJ1-1|few
CASSPRATGTEDVGFF
TGTGCCAGCTCACCACGGGCTACAGGGACCGAGGATGTGGGTTTCTTT
>TRBV18|-|TRBJ2-4|-
CASSLATALAKNIQYF
TGTGCCAGCTCACTGGCTACAGCTTTAGCCAAAAACATTCAGTACTTC
>TRBV29-1|TRBD2|TRBJ2-1|few
CSVAPSSGEQFF
TGCAGCGTTGCCCCTTCTAGCGGTGAGCAGTTCTTC
>TRBV29-1|TRBD1|TRBJ1-2|few
CSTSPDRGNYGYTF
TGCAGCACATCTCCAGACAGGGGGAACTATGGCTACACCTTC